This T cell receptor (beta chain) was documented in a study of T cells in tuberculosis. Study conclusions and caveats: T cells binding CD1B-GMM tetramer weakly possibly escaped the sort.

Chain pairing is unknown; alpha and beta were sequenced separately. Here immunoSEQ multiplex PCR was the method, and the copy in TCRdb shows in-frame clones only, minus some. The profile shows tens of thousands of clones, under 95% of them singletons. V lost 4 bases and J 3 bases, leaving 20 bases between the germline ends. The CDR3 contains 16 residues. Looked up from germline, CDR1 is SQVTM and CDR2 is ANQGSEA. Details on this clone: Other DNA sequences in this specimen translate into the identical CDR3.

Sorting used thawed, overnight-rested PBMC stained with anti-CD3, a viability dye and GMM-loaded CD1B tetramer. The CD1B tetramers carried C32 glucose monomycolate purified from Rhodococcus equi. Before cryopreservation, the sorted PBMC lost their CD14-expressing monocytes. Approximately 95,000 tetramer-negative cells were sorted from each donor. What was sequenced was CD1b-GMM tetramer-negative cells sorted from PBMCs. The clonotype originates from an adult woman with latent tuberculosis. This chain links TRBV29-1 with TRBJ2-3, with TRBD1 as a possible D gene (7 bases). CDR3 amino acids: CSVVEGPPGGTDTQYF. CDR3 in DNA: TGCAGCGTTGTGGAGGGGCCCCCAGGGGGGACAGATACGCAGTATTTT.